This T cell receptor (beta chain) was sequenced during a study of blood T cell repertoires in COVID-19. Study summary: Italy, Spain and the United States were the sources of the convalescent and acute COVID-19 samples. Sources were T cells, B-cell-depleted T cells, or PBMCs; the material itself was cDNA or gDNA.

In the source study's methods: Nucleated cell number was recorded as an estimate derived from reference gene primer amplification. Clones were read by immunoSEQ multiplex PCR, and TCRdb kept only the in-frame ones, dropping some. V and J calls and clone size follow that table, whereas D and trimming were derived from the DNA. The data show tens of thousands of clones, over 90% seen once. Germline V CDR1 and CDR2: LNHDA, SQIVND (reference sequence). There are 13 residues in the CDR3. The V gene end was trimmed by 5 bases and the J gene end by 9 bases; junction bases not matched to a gene: 3. The V gene is TRBV19, the J gene TRBJ1-6; 8 bases agree with TRBD1. Sample: peripheral blood. The sequence came from a male donor with active COVID-19. CDR3 in amino acids: CASSPDRASPLHF. The CDR3 region has the DNA TGTGCCAGTAGTCCGGACAGGGCTTCACCCCTCCACTTT.